This T cell receptor (beta chain) stems from a study of blood T cells in healthy people across ages. Germline V gene sequence: CDR1 MNHEY, CDR2 SVGEGT. The V and J ends lost 6 bases and 1 base respectively, with 18 bases between them. The length of the CDR3 is 17 residues. Through a sample-barcoded 5' primer and a J-beta primer mix, a second PCR was run for 7 to 11 cycles. MiXCR was run by TCRdb on the 5' RACE reads, yielding one entry per CDR3 protein. The sample lists around 900,000 distinct CDR3 sequences, around 54% occurring once. On this clonotype itself: Its antigen remains unidentified.

The study's findings and limits: In these data, TCR beta diversity tracked strongly with naive T cell percentage. With unsorted PBMCs, a conclusive comparison of naive versus antigen-experienced cells was not possible.

The clonotype comes from a woman aged 60-70 years in good health. What was sequenced was blood. V usage is TRBV6-2 or TRBV6-3 and J usage is TRBJ2-2, with D perhaps matching TRBD1 (5 bases). The CDR3 spells CASRPTAFSWNTGELFF. Written as DNA, the CDR3 is TGTGCCAGCAGACCGACAGCTTTCTCTTGGAACACCGGGGAGCTGTTTTTT.